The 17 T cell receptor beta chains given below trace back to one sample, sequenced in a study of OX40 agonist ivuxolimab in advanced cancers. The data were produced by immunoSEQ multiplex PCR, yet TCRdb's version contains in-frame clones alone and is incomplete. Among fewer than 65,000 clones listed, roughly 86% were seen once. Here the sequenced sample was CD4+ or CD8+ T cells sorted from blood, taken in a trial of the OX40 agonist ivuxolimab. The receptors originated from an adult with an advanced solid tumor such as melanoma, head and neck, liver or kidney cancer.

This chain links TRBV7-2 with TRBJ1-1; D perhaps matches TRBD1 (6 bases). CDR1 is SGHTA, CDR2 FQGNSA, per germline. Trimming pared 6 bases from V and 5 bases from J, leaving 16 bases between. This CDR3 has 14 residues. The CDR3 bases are TGTGCCAGCAGGATTAACAGGGATGGAACTGAAGCTTTCTTT. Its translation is CASRINRDGTEAFF.

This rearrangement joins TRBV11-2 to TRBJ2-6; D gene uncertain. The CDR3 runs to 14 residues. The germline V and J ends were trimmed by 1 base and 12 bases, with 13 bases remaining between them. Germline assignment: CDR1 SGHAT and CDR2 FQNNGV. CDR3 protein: CASSLGTGRGVLTF. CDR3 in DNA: TGTGCCAGCAGCTTAGGAACCGGCCGAGGCGTCCTGACTTTC. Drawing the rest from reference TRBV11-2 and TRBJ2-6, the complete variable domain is EAGVAQSPRYKIIEKRQSVAFWCNPISGHATLYWYQQILGQGPKLLIQFQNNGVVDDSQLPKDRFSAERLKGVDSTLKIQPAKLEDSAVYLCASSLGTGRGVLTFGAGSRLTVL.

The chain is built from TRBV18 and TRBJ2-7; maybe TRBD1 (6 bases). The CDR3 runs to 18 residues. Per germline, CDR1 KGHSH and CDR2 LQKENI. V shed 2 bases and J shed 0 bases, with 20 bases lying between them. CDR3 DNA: TGTGCCAGCTCACCAAATCGCCTGGGCAGGGGTAACTCCTACGAGCAGTACTTC. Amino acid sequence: CASSPNRLGRGNSYEQYF.

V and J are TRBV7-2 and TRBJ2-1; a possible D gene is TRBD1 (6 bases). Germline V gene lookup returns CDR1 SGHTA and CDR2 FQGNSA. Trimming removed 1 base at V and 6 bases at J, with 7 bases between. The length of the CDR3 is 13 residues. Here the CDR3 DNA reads TGTGCCAGCAGCTTAGGGGGGCTCAATGAGCAGTTCTTC. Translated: CASSLGGLNEQFF.

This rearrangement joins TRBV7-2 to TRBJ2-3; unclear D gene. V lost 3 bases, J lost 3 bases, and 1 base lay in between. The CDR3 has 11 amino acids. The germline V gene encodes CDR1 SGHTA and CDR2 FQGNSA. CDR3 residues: CASSLTDTQYF. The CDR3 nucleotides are TGTGCCAGCAGCTTGACAGATACGCAGTATTTT.

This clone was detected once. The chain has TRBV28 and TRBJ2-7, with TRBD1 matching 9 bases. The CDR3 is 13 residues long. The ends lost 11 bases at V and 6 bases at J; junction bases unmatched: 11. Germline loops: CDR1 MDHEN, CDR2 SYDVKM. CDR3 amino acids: CAGGDRAGGEQYF. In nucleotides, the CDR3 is TGTGCCGGGGGGGACAGGGCTGGTGGCGAGCAGTACTTC.

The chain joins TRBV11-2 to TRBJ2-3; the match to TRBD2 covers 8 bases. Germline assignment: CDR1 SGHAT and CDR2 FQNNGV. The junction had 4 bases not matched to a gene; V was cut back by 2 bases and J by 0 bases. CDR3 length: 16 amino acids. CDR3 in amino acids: CASSLTGGTSTDTQYF. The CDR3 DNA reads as TGTGCCAGCAGCTTAACGGGAGGGACTAGCACAGATACGCAGTATTTT.

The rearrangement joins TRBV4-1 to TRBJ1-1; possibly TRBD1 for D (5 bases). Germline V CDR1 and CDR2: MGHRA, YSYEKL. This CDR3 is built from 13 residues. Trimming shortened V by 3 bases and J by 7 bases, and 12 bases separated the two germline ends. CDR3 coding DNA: TGCGCCAGCAGCCAGCAGGGAGACAGTGAAGCTTTCTTT. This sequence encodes CASSQQGDSEAFF.

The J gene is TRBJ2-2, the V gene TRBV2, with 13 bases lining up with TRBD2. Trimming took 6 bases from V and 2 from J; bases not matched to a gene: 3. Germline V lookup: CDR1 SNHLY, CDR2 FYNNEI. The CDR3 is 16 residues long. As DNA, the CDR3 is TGTGCCAGCAGCCCGGGACTAGCGGGAAACACCGGGGAGCTGTTTTTT. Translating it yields CASSPGLAGNTGELFF. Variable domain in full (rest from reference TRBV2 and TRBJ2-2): EPEVTQTPSHQVTQMGQEVILRCVPISNHLYFYWYRQILGQKVEFLVSFYNNEISEKSEIFDDQFSVERPDGSNFTLKIRSTKLEDSAMYFCASSPGLAGNTGELFFGEGSRLTVL.

The CDR3 DNA sequence: TGTGCCAGCAGCTTGGACGGGGAGGGCAAGTACGAGCAGTACTTC. It translates to CASSLDGEGKYEQYF. J is TRBJ2-7 and V is TRBV5-6, with TRBD2 identical over 7 bases. From germline, CDR1 is SGHDT and CDR2 YYEEEE. V shed 0 bases, J shed 4 bases, and the junction held 7 bases outside the gene matches. The CDR3 loop spans 15 amino acids.

CDR3 in DNA: TGTGCCACCAGCAGAGATCTTTTAAGCGGGAAACATGAGCAGTTCTTC. Protein: CATSRDLLSGKHEQFF. V gene TRBV15 combines with J gene TRBJ2-1; TRBD2 matches at 7 bases. The CDR3 is 16 residues long. Germline CDR1 and CDR2: LNHNV and YYDKDF (reference sequence). The V and J ends lost 0 bases and 8 bases, in that order; junction bases with no gene match: 10.

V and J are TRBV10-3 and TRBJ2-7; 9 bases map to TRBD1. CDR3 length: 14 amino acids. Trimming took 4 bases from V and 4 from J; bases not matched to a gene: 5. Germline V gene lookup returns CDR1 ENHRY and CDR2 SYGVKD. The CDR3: CAISGGDRAYEQYF. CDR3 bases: TGTGCCATCAGTGGGGGGGACAGGGCGTACGAGCAGTACTTC.

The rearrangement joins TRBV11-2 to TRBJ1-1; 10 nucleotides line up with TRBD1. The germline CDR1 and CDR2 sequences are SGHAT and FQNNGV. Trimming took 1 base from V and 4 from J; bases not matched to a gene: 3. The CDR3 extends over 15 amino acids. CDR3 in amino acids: CASSLVRTGGTEAFF. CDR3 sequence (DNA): TGTGCCAGCAGCTTAGTTAGGACAGGGGGCACTGAAGCTTTCTTT.

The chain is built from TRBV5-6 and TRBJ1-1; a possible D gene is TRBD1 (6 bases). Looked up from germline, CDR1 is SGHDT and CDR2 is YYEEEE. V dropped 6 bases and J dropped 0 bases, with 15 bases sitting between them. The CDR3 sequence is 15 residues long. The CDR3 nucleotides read TGTGCCAGCAACCACAGGGAGGGCATGAACACTGAAGCTTTCTTT. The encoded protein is CASNHREGMNTEAFF.

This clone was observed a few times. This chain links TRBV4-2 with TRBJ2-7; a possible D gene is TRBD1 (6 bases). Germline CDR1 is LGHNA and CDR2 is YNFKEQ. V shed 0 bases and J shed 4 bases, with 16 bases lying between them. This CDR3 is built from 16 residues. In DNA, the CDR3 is TGTGCCAGCAGCCAAGACCCCTACAGGGCCCGATACGAGCAGTACTTC. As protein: CASSQDPYRARYEQYF.

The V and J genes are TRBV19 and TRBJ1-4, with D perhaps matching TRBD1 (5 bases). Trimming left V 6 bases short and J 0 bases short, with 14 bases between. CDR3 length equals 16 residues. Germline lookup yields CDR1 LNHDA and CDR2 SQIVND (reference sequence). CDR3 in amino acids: CASRKGPSATNEKLFF. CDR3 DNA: TGTGCCAGTAGGAAGGGGCCCTCTGCAACTAATGAAAAACTGTTTTTT. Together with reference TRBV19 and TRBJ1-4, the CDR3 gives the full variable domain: DGGITQSPKYLFRKEGQNVTLSCEQNLNHDAMYWYRQDPGQGLRLIYYSQIVNDFQKGDIAEGYSVSREKKESFPLTVTSAQKNPTAFYLCASRKGPSATNEKLFFGSGTQLSVL.

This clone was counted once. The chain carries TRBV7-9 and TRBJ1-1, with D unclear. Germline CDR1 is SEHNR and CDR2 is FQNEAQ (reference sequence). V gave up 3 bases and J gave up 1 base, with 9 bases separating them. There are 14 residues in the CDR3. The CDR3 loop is CASSFGDENTEAFF. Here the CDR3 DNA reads TGTGCCAGCAGCTTCGGCGATGAGAACACTGAAGCTTTCTTT.